This T cell receptor (beta chain) was sequenced for a study of T cell responses to AZD1222 COVID-19 vaccine. Only in-frame clones appear in the TCRdb table, and some are missing; sequencing was by immunoSEQ multiplex PCR. Here the sample spans about 150,000 clones, almost 85% being singletons. The origin of this receptor is an adult who received the MenACWY meningococcal vaccine as a control. This specimen was peripheral blood, taken 28 days after the second dose of the MenACWY control vaccine.

The CDR3 bases are TGTGCCAGCAGCCCACCAGGGGCCTCTAAGGGGACCCAGTACTTC. It codes for CASSPPGASKGTQYF. The J gene is TRBJ2-5, the V gene TRBV3-1 (or the pseudogene TRBV3-2), with a tentative D call TRBD1 (6 bases). Trimming pared 4 bases from V and 7 bases from J, leaving 19 bases between. The CDR3 is made up of 15 amino acids. Germline V gives CDR1 LGHDT, CDR2 YNNKEL (reference sequence).